The rows below give T cell receptor beta chains drawn from one sample of a study of regulatory T cells in long-lasting Graves disease. TCRdb called the multiplex PCR reads again in MiXCR, with one record for every CDR3 protein. The sample lists under 800,000 distinct CDR3 sequences; 16% were seen once. The data also belong to a second study, concerning T cells in Graves' hyperthyroidism and ophthalmopathy.

Sample: peripheral blood mononuclear cells (PBMCs), taken at new diagnosis, from a patient treated with antithyroid drugs. The receptors were sampled from a woman between 25 and 40 years old with Graves disease. Both conserved end residues are part of each CDR3. D genes are given only for firm matches. Clone size, where shown, is once, few, many, or a class for clones that have expanded.

V: TRBV5-1; size: NA; J: TRBJ2-1; D: TRBD2; DNA: TGCGCCAGCAGCTCTCGCGGGAGTTATGAGCAGTTCTTC; CDR3: CASSSRGSYEQFF
V: TRBV7-2; size: NA; J: TRBJ2-6; D: NA; DNA: TGTGCCAGCAGCTGGGCAGGGGCTGGGGCCAACGTCCTGACTTTC; CDR3: CASSWAGAGANVLTF
V: TRBV7-8; size: NA; J: TRBJ2-7; D: TRBD1; DNA: TGTGCCAGCAGCCCTCGGACAGGGGGAGGGGGCGAGCAGTACTTC; CDR3: CASSPRTGGGGEQYF
V: TRBV6-1; size: few; J: TRBJ2-5; D: NA; DNA: TGTGCCAGCAGTCCAGGCGGTAAGACCCAGTACTTC; CDR3: CASSPGGKTQYF
V: TRBV18; size: NA; J: TRBJ2-3; D: TRBD1; DNA: TGTGCCAGCTCACCCAACCCGGGGACAGGGAGAGATACGCAGTATTTT; CDR3: CASSPNPGTGRDTQYF
V: TRBV7-9; size: many; J: TRBJ2-7; D: NA; DNA: TGTGCCAGCAACGAGCAGTACTTC; CDR3: CASNEQYF
V: TRBV6-2/TRBV6-3; size: NA; J: TRBJ2-2; D: TRBD1; DNA: TGTGCCAGTAACAGGGGAATCAACACCGGGGAGCTGTTTTTT; CDR3: CASNRGINTGELFF
V: TRBV5-1; size: NA; J: TRBJ2-4; D: TRBD2; DNA: TGCGCCAGCAGCTTGCGGACTAGCGGGATGGGGTCAGCCAAAAACATTCAGTACTTC; CDR3: CASSLRTSGMGSAKNIQYF
V: TRBV30; size: few; J: TRBJ1-1; D: NA; DNA: TGTGCCTGGAGTAACGGCCTGGGGACTGAAGCTTTCTTT; CDR3: CAWSNGLGTEAFF
V: TRBV7-2; size: few; J: TRBJ1-3; D: NA; DNA: TGTGCCAGCAGTTTCCGACCGGGGGACTTCTCTGGAAACACCATATATTTT; CDR3: CASSFRPGDFSGNTIYF
V: TRBV20-1; size: few; J: TRBJ2-7; D: TRBD1; DNA: TGCAGTGCTAGACCGGGACAGGGGACGGGCGAGCAGTACTTC; CDR3: CSARPGQGTGEQYF
V: TRBV28; size: few; J: TRBJ2-3; D: TRBD2; DNA: TGTGCCAGCAGCTCTAGCGGAAAGAACACAGATACGCAGTATTTT; CDR3: CASSSSGKNTDTQYF
V: TRBV18; size: NA; J: TRBJ1-4; D: TRBD1; DNA: TGTGCCAGCTCGAACCTGCAGACCGGGACAGGGAATGAAAAACTGTTTTTT; CDR3: CASSNLQTGTGNEKLFF